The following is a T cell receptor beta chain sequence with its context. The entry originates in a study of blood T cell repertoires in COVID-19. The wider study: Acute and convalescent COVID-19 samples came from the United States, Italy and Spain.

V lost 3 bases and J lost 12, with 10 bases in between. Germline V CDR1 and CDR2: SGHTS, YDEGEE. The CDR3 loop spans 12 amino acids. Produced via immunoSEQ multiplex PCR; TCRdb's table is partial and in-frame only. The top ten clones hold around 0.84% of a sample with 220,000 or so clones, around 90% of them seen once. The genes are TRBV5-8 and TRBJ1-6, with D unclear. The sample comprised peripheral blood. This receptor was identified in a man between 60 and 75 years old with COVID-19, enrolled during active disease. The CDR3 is CASSSNTGPLHF. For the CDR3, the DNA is TGTGCCAGCAGCTCCAACACGGGACCCCTCCACTTT.